This T cell receptor (beta chain) derives from a study of shared clonotypes between healthy human individuals. Per the germline V gene, CDR1 is SGHTA and CDR2 is FQGTGA. The CDR3 totals 17 residues. The V gene end was trimmed by 2 bases and the J gene end by 5 bases; junction bases not matched to a gene: 12. Generated by immunoSEQ multiplex PCR, the TCRdb table keeps only in-frame clones and is missing some. The sample consists of 2,500,000 or so clones, 92% of them appearing once. V and J are TRBV7-3 and TRBJ2-5; 9 positions match TRBD2. Sequencing used naive CD4+ T cells from PBMCs. Noted subset: CD45RA+ positively selected. The origin of this receptor is a man aged 18-30 years in good health. Some clones in this sample may be carry-over from other donors' samples. Here the CDR3 DNA reads TGTGCCAGCAGCTTACTTCCCGGACTAGCGTTGCGGGAGACCCAGTACTTC. Translation: CASSLLPGLALRETQYF. Full variable domain (remainder filled in from reference TRBV7-3 and TRBJ2-5): GAGVSQTPSNKVTEKGKYVELRCDPISGHTALYWYRQSLGQGPEFLIYFQGTGAADDSGLPNDRFFAVRPEGSVSTLKIQRTERGDSAVYLCASSLLPGLALRETQYFGPGTRLLVL.